A single sample gave rise to the 20 T cell receptor beta chains below, sequenced in a study of cytomegalovirus exposure and HLA in healthy donors. 13 Jbeta primers and 60 Vbeta primers were used for the PCR. Generated by immunoSEQ multiplex PCR, the TCRdb table keeps only in-frame clones and is missing some. Here the sample spans 150,000 to 200,000 clones, roughly 85% being singletons. Sample: PBMCs. Receptor source: a woman aged 40 to 50 in good health and CMV-seronegative.

The chain combines TRBV19 with TRBJ2-7; TRBD1 is a possible D gene (5 bases). The germline V gene has CDR1 LNHDA and CDR2 SQIVND (reference sequence). There are 15 residues in the CDR3. Trimming cost V 3 bases and J 4 bases, with 16 bases left between them. DNA for the CDR3: TGTGCCAGTAGTATGGGTAGGGGTGCCTCGTACGAGCAGTACTTC. It specifies CASSMGRGASYEQYF.

The chain combines TRBV5-6 with TRBJ2-5; 10 nucleotides line up with TRBD2. The end of the DNA is better explained by TRBJ2-7, so the J call may be wrong. This CDR3 spans 19 amino acids. The germline CDR1 and CDR2 sequences are SGHDT and YYEEEE. CDR3: CASSVGLAALPRRGYEQYF. The CDR3 DNA is TGTGCCAGCAGCGTTGGACTAGCGGCATTACCCCGCAGAGGCTACGAGCAGTACTTC.

The chain combines TRBV29-1 with TRBJ2-5; a possible D gene is TRBD2 (6 bases). Germline V lookup: CDR1 SQVTM, CDR2 ANQGSEA. The CDR3 is 13 amino acids. Trimming stripped 3 bases from V and 4 bases from J, with 12 bases between. CDR3 sequence reads: CSVESQGGETQYF. For the CDR3, the DNA is TGCAGCGTTGAGTCGCAGGGAGGAGAGACCCAGTACTTC.

This clone was recorded only once. The chain uses TRBV19 and TRBJ1-5; no reliable D call. V lost 5 bases and J lost 6, with 8 bases in between. CDR3 length: 12 amino acids. CDR1 and CDR2 from the germline V gene are LNHDA and SQIVND (reference sequence). The CDR3 sequence: CASSEGGQPQHF. The CDR3 DNA reads as TGTGCCAGTAGTGAGGGAGGTCAGCCCCAGCATTTT.

This clone has only one observation. V gene TRBV6-5 combines with J gene TRBJ2-7, with TRBD1 matching 9 bases. The CDR3 sequence is 14 residues long. V shed 7 bases, J shed 3 bases, and the junction held 7 bases outside the gene matches. The germline V gene encodes CDR1 MNHEY and CDR2 SVGAGI. In nucleotides, the CDR3 is TGTGCCAGCAAATTGGGACAGGGCGTCTACGAGCAGTACTTC. Translated, it gives CASKLGQGVYEQYF.

The CDR3 coding sequence is TGTGCCATCAGTGACAGAACAAACACCGGGGAGCTGTTTTTT. Translating it yields CAISDRTNTGELFF. The chain links TRBV10-3 to TRBJ2-2; D not resolved. Germline CDR1 and CDR2: ENHRY and SYGVKD. V gave up 3 bases and J gave up 2 bases, with 7 bases separating them. This CDR3 has 14 amino acids.

The genes are TRBV19 and TRBJ2-5; 8 nucleotides match TRBD2. The CDR3 contains 16 residues. Germline CDR1 and CDR2: LNHDA and SQIVND (reference sequence). Unmatched junction bases numbered 18, after V lost 10 bases and J lost 5 bases. CDR3 in amino acids: CANQSGGHGIGETQYF. CDR3 bases: TGTGCCAACCAGAGCGGGGGTCATGGGATTGGGGAGACCCAGTACTTC.

The chain has TRBV10-3 and TRBJ2-2; a possible D gene is TRBD2 (6 bases). The CDR3 has 13 residues. Trimming removed 6 bases at V and 6 bases at J, with 11 bases between. Germline V lookup: CDR1 ENHRY, CDR2 SYGVKD. The CDR3 region is CAIRGGPPGELFF. The CDR3, as DNA: TGTGCCATCAGGGGGGGACCTCCCGGGGAGCTGTTTTTT.

The chain has TRBV5-8 and TRBJ2-7; maybe TRBD2 (6 bases). V shed 4 bases and J shed 4 bases, with 12 bases lying between them. Germline lookup yields CDR1 SGHTS and CDR2 YDEGEE. This CDR3 is 13 amino acids long. The CDR3 region has the DNA TGTGCCAGCAGCAGGAGGGTTCCTTACGAGCAGTACTTC. It yields the protein CASSRRVPYEQYF. Looking up the rest from reference TRBV5-8 and TRBJ2-7 gives the full variable domain: EAGVTQSPTHLIKTRGQQATLRCSPISGHTSVYWYQQALGLGLQFLLWYDEGEERNRGNFPPRFSGRQFPNYSSELNVNALELEDSALYLCASSRRVPYEQYFGPGTRLTVT.

The rearrangement joins TRBV7-9 to TRBJ2-4, with 7 bases that match TRBD1. The CDR3 runs to 15 residues. From germline, CDR1 is SEHNR and CDR2 FQNEAQ (reference sequence). Trimming removed 1 base from V and 8 bases from J; junction bases left unmatched: 8. Here the CDR3 reads CASSLGDSLLDIQYF. The CDR3 DNA follows: TGTGCCAGCAGCTTAGGGGACAGCCTTTTGGACATTCAGTACTTC. Combining the CDR3 with reference TRBV7-9 and TRBJ2-4 gives the whole variable domain DTGVSQNPRHKITKRGQNVTFRCDPISEHNRLYWYRQTLGQGPEFLTYFQNEAQLEKSRLLSDRFSAERPKGSFSTLEIQRTEQGDSAMYLCASSLGDSLLDIQYFGAGTRLSVL.

The chain employs TRBV7-6 and TRBJ1-2; TRBD1 agrees at 10 bases. With 5 bases clipped from V and 4 bases from J, the junction kept 16 bases outside the gene matches. The CDR3 has 18 amino acids. Looked up from germline, CDR1 is SGHVS and CDR2 is FNYEAQ. CDR3 sequence (DNA): TGTGCCAGCAGCCCACCAAATCCGACAGGGGGCGCTTCCTATGGCTACACCTTC. As protein: CASSPPNPTGGASYGYTF.

This rearrangement joins TRBV15 to TRBJ1-3; no firm D call. Trimming left V 1 base short and J 0 bases short, with 10 bases between. CDR1 and CDR2 (germline): LNHNV, YYDKDF (reference sequence). The CDR3 is made up of 16 amino acids. CDR3 region: CATSRAGGLSGNTIYF. CDR3 nucleotide sequence: TGTGCCACCAGCAGAGCCGGCGGCCTCTCTGGAAACACCATATATTTT.

The chain has TRBV6-1 and TRBJ2-5, with 8 bases fitting TRBD2. Germline CDR1 is MNHNS and CDR2 is SASEGT. The CDR3 has 14 residues. Trimming removed 8 bases from V and 3 bases from J; junction bases left unmatched: 8. Here the CDR3 reads CASYRREGKETQYF. CDR3 coding DNA: TGTGCCAGCTACCGCCGGGAGGGAAAAGAGACCCAGTACTTC.

Concerning this clone itself: Other nucleotide sequences in the sample specify the same CDR3. V and J are TRBV27 and TRBJ1-2; no clear D. Between the trimmed V and J ends, which lost 0 bases and 1 base, there was a span of 9 bases. Germline V gene data show CDR1 as MNHEY and CDR2 as SMNVEV (reference sequence). CDR3 size: 15 residues. CDR3 nucleotide sequence: TGTGCCAGCAGTTTATCGGTAGGCGGTAACTATGGCTACACCTTC. Translation: CASSLSVGGNYGYTF.

The gene calls are TRBV11-3 and TRBJ1-4; 9 nucleotides agree with TRBD1. The V gene end was trimmed by 5 bases and the J gene end by 10 bases; junction bases not matched to a gene: 8. The CDR3 has 14 amino acids. From germline, CDR1 is SGHNT and CDR2 YENEEA. This chain's CDR3 is CASSPQGANSKLFF. The CDR3 coding sequence is TGTGCCAGCAGCCCACAGGGGGCAAATTCAAAACTGTTTTTT.

Points on this clone: The sample carries other DNA sequences with the same CDR3. This rearrangement joins TRBV30 to TRBJ1-5; D is possibly TRBD1 (5 bases). The V and J ends lost 3 bases and 4 bases respectively, with 16 bases between them. CDR1 is GTSNPN, CDR2 SVGIG, per germline (reference sequence). The CDR3 covers 15 residues. CDR3 sequence (DNA): TGTGCCTGGAGCATCCGTGACAGACTGAATCAGCCCCAGCATTTT. Protein product: CAWSIRDRLNQPQHF.

The V gene is TRBV6-6, the J gene TRBJ2-7, with a possible D match to TRBD1 (5 bases). V was trimmed by 7 bases and J by 2 bases, leaving 12 bases between them. Germline V gives CDR1 MNHNY, CDR2 SVGAGI (reference sequence). The CDR3 loop spans 13 amino acids. This CDR3 is CASTMTATYEQYF. The CDR3 region has the DNA TGTGCCAGCACAATGACAGCAACCTACGAGCAGTACTTC.

This sequence joins TRBV6-5 and TRBJ1-6, with D uncertain. The CDR3 loop spans 15 amino acids. V lost 2 bases and J 7 bases, leaving 12 bases between the germline ends. Germline V lookup: CDR1 MNHEY, CDR2 SVGAGI. CDR3 coding DNA: TGTGCCAGCAGTTACGGCGGCATGAAAAATTCACCCCTCCACTTT. It is translated as CASSYGGMKNSPLHF.

V gene TRBV29-1 combines with J gene TRBJ2-2; a weak D match, TRBD1 (7 bases). From germline, CDR1 is SQVTM and CDR2 ANQGSEA. Trimming left V 4 bases short and J 0 bases short, with 15 bases between. The CDR3 extends over 16 amino acids. The CDR3 protein is CSVVSGDSPNTGELFF. In DNA, the CDR3 is TGCAGCGTTGTATCGGGGGACAGTCCGAACACCGGGGAGCTGTTTTTT.

J is TRBJ1-5 and V is TRBV19, with a tentative D call TRBD1 (6 bases). Germline V gives CDR1 LNHDA, CDR2 SQIVND (reference sequence). The CDR3 covers 14 residues. Trimming removed 3 bases at V and 7 bases at J, with 13 bases between. For the CDR3, the DNA is TGTGCCAGTAGTATTAACAGGGTAGGACAGCCCCAGCATTTT. Its translation is CASSINRVGQPQHF.